This T cell receptor (beta chain) comes out of a study of vaccination effects on CD4 cells after COVID-19. For the study at large: Sampling of three convalescent patients occurred early (day +14) and late post-vaccination. A median of 72 days separated the second dose and sampling.

After removal of 2 bases from V and 4 bases from J, the junction contained 6 bases not matched to a gene. The CDR3 runs to 16 residues. Germline assignment: CDR1 MNHNS and CDR2 SASEGT. In this sample, this clone turned up once. Its antigen is still unknown. Antigen-specific CD4+ T cells were expanded (with viral peptide pools) by the ViraFEST assay ahead of sequencing. An approximately 10-day culture period preceded the isolation of CD4+ T cells. The person had a PCR-confirmed SARS-CoV-2 infection during March to December 2020. Participants received two doses of either the BNT162b2 or mRNA-1273 vaccine. Researchers reported culturing 2 million or so PBMC in each well, adding around 10 IU/ml IL-2 and around 9.1 ug/ml peptides. TCRdb's copy holds only in-frame clones and misses some; the assay was immunoSEQ multiplex PCR. The sample lists about 13,000 clones, around two thirds occurring once.

The chain recombines TRBV6-1 with TRBJ2-3, with 10 positions matching TRBD2. The clonotype originates from a human donor who had a prior SARS-CoV-2 infection. Here the sequenced sample was CD4+ T cells from PBMCs cultured with HCoV-NL63 spike peptides, taken after COVID-19 vaccination. CDR3 sequence (DNA): TGTGCCAGCAGTGAATCCCTAGCGGGAGAGTCAGATACGCAGTATTTT. It translates to CASSESLAGESDTQYF.